This entry is about one TCR beta chain. Its antigen is still unknown. It has no much larger one-base neighbor in the sample; base qualities were not kept. The sample comes from a study of T cell responses to AZD1222 COVID-19 vaccine (dated by TCRdb to about 2021). Regarding the study in general: AZD1222 recipients with second doses at about 4 weeks or about 12 weeks were pooled, because spike-specific TCR depth and breadth did not differ between schedules. TCR sequencing covered more than 230 trial participants: 200 to 220 given two doses of AZD1222 and about 26 given two doses of MenACWY control vaccine. Enrollment into the trials was organized by age into subgroups of 18-55, 56-69 and 70-plus years, and those subgroups contained about 160, 30 and 59 TCR-sequenced participants, respectively. Study-wide conclusions, independent of this receptor: A significant rise in spike-specific TCR breadth and depth was observed after two AZD1222 doses relative to day 0 and relative to MenACWY recipients. Because no day 14 peak-response samples were available, the repertoires could be characterized only after the peak T cell response. Conclusions about previously exposed vaccinees were limited because only six AZD1222 recipients were SARS-CoV-2 seropositive at baseline. Reportedly, close to half of the unique spike-specific TCRs recognized epitopes lying outside the regions that are mutated in the B.1.351 and B.1.1.7 variants. In the small 56-69-year group, the increase in depth fell short of significance, most likely because of low power. CD4 TCRs associated with the vaccine covered the entire spike protein, and the dominant responses were in regions 160-218 and 743-854. Most participants were white British and females outnumbered males, and the authors suggested that clonal diversity may have been underestimated.

The CDR3 regions of human TCRbeta chains were subjected to immunosequencing. In the authors' own workflow: Repertoire TCRs were matched against a reference library of SARS-CoV-2-specific TCRs generated with the MIRA antigen-specificity platform. Breadth was defined as the fraction of unique TCRs that were SARS-CoV-2-associated. Depth was defined as the fraction of total T cells that were SARS-CoV-2-associated. Using the MIRA data, each spike-specific TCR was mapped to the spike region that the TCR reacts to and placed in a CD4 or CD8 class. Log10-transformed breadth and depth values were compared by one-way ANOVA with Sidak's multiple comparisons tests. Drawn from immuneACCESS, this table holds only the in-frame rearrangements with V and J called that TCRdb kept. Clones are partly lost; checked studies trace under half to an unresolved V gene and leave the rest unexplained. V and J calls and clone size follow that table, whereas D and trimming were derived from the DNA. In this sample the table shows 130,000 to 150,000 clones, 88% of which occur a single time. The ten most abundant clones make up over 13% of the sample.

Interpreted using the paper, the time point label stands for: baseline before first vaccination. The vaccinee samples were drawn from two UK trials, COV001 and COV002, one of which was a single-blind randomized controlled phase 2/3 trial testing AZD1222 (ChAdOx1 nCoV-19) in healthy adults. For TCRbeta chain sequencing, PBMC samples from trial participants were taken at day 0 and at day 28 after the second dose. CDR1 SGHTA and CDR2 FQGNSA were looked up in the germline V gene. V drops 6 bases and J drops 7 bases, leaving 16 bases in between. The CDR3 sequence holds 14 residues, the cysteine and phenylalanine included. Only CDR3 DNA is held: 42 bases, read in frame from base 1.

This specimen consisted of peripheral blood, obtained on day 0 of AZD1222 vaccination. The receptor was isolated from an adult in good health. Recombination linked TRBV7-2 to TRBJ1-5, with the identity of the D gene unclear. This receptor carries the CDR3 CASSLSRTDQPQHF. The nucleotide sequence reads TGTGCCAGCAGTCTTTCGAGGACTGACCAGCCCCAGCATTTT.